Below, 13 T cell receptor beta chains from the same sample are listed, as sequenced in a study of OX40 agonist ivuxolimab in advanced cancers. Some clones are missing from TCRdb's copy, which holds only in-frame ones; the method was immunoSEQ multiplex PCR. This sample has around 60,000 clones; roughly nine tenths occur once, and the top ten carry approximately 16%. The source material was CD4+ or CD8+ T cells sorted from blood, sampled in a trial of the OX40 agonist ivuxolimab. These receptors came from an adult with an advanced solid tumor such as melanoma, head and neck, liver or kidney cancer.

The V and J genes are TRBV7-2 and TRBJ1-1; possible D gene TRBD1, 5 bases. V shed 5 bases and J shed 2 bases, with 15 bases lying between them. The germline V gene has CDR1 SGHTA and CDR2 FQGNSA. The CDR3 is 15 amino acids. The CDR3 here is CASSLPDRTNTEAFF. The CDR3 DNA follows: TGTGCCAGCAGCCTACCCGACAGAACAAACACTGAAGCTTTCTTT.

The CDR3 spells CASSTQLGRSNQPQHF. CDR3 in DNA: TGTGCCAGTAGTACCCAACTCGGACGTAGCAATCAGCCCCAGCATTTT. The chain carries TRBV19 and TRBJ1-5; D gene uncertain. Germline V gives CDR1 LNHDA, CDR2 SQIVND (reference sequence). The V end was cut by 4 bases, the J end by 0 bases, with 13 bases between. The CDR3 has 16 amino acids.

This clone has a single count. J is TRBJ2-3 and V is TRBV19; D is uncertain. The V end lost 4 bases, the J end lost 6 bases, and 8 bases lay between the germline ends. The CDR3 consists of 12 residues. Per germline, CDR1 LNHDA and CDR2 SQIVND (reference sequence). The CDR3 reads CASSTLGDTQYF. DNA for the CDR3: TGTGCCAGTAGTACCCTGGGGGATACGCAGTATTTT.

The chain combines TRBV28 with TRBJ1-2; weak D call: TRBD1 (6 bases). This CDR3 region has 14 residues. V was shortened by 3 bases and J by 6 bases, with 14 bases between the two germline ends. CDR1 is MDHEN and CDR2 is SYDVKM in the germline V gene. CDR3 nucleotide sequence: TGTGCCAGCAGTTTCGTCGGGGGGCTGAATGGCTACACCTTC. This codes for CASSFVGGLNGYTF.

The chain has TRBV19 and TRBJ2-1; 11 bases fit TRBD1. Trimming at V came to 5 bases and at J to 6 bases, leaving 9 bases not matched to a gene. This CDR3 has 16 residues. The germline CDR1 and CDR2 sequences are LNHDA and SQIVND (reference sequence). This CDR3 reads CASSFNSGTGGNEQFF. CDR3 in DNA: TGTGCCAGTAGTTTCAATTCGGGGACAGGGGGCAATGAGCAGTTCTTC.

This clone was recorded once. The chain combines TRBV14 with TRBJ2-5; 8 nucleotides line up with TRBD1. From germline, CDR1 is SGHDN and CDR2 FVKESK. V was clipped by 5 bases and J by 5 bases; unmatched bases: 4. The CDR3 is made up of 13 amino acids. CDR3 amino acids: CASSGYRGETQYF. For the CDR3, the DNA is TGTGCCAGCAGCGGATACAGGGGGGAGACCCAGTACTTC. The entire variable domain, with the rest obtained from reference TRBV14 and TRBJ2-5, is as follows: EAGVTQFPSHSVIEKGQTVTLRCDPISGHDNLYWYRRVMGKEIKFLLHFVKESKQDESGMPNNRFLAERTGGTYSTLKVQPAELEDSGVYFCASSGYRGETQYFGPGTRLLVL.

This clone was seen more than once but under ten times. V is TRBV30 and J is TRBJ2-7; D might be TRBD2 (6 bases). V shed 4 bases and J shed 0 bases, with 13 bases lying between them. The germline V gene has CDR1 GTSNPN and CDR2 SVGIG (reference sequence). The CDR3 has 14 residues. CDR3 in DNA: TGTGCCTGGAAAAAGGGACTCAGCTCCTACGAGCAGTACTTC. It is translated as CAWKKGLSSYEQYF.

The chain uses TRBV5-1 and TRBJ2-7, with D hard to call. The CDR3 has 14 amino acids. V dropped 2 bases and J dropped 3 bases, with 12 bases sitting between them. Germline CDR1 SGHRS, CDR2 YFSETQ. DNA for the CDR3: TGCGCCAGCAGCTTAAACCAAGGCCGCTACGAGCAGTACTTC. Its translation is CASSLNQGRYEQYF. Complete variable domain (other parts from reference TRBV5-1 and TRBJ2-7): KAGVTQTPRYLIKTRGQQVTLSCSPISGHRSVSWYQQTPGQGLQFLFEYFSETQRNKGNFPGRFSGRQFSNSRSEMNVSTLELGDSALYLCASSLNQGRYEQYFGPGTRLTVT.

The chain couples TRBV20-1 to TRBJ2-5, with D tentatively TRBD2 (6 bases). The CDR3 has 11 residues. CDR1 DFQATT and CDR2 SNEGSKA come from the germline V gene (reference sequence). V was cut by 8 bases and J by 5 bases, with 12 bases left in between. CDR3 bases: TGCAGTCCACGTGGGGGGGAGACCCAGTACTTC. Residues: CSPRGGETQYF.

This chain links TRBV5-6 with TRBJ1-1; 9 positions match TRBD1. CDR3 length: 16 residues. The junction had 8 bases not matched to a gene; V was cut back by 5 bases and J by 0 bases. Germline lookup yields CDR1 SGHDT and CDR2 YYEEEE. The CDR3 sequence: CASRSGTGPLNTEAFF. The CDR3 nucleotides are TGTGCCAGCAGATCCGGGACAGGGCCTTTGAACACTGAAGCTTTCTTT.

CDR3 nucleotide sequence: TGTGCCAGCAGTCAAGACCGGAGCAATCAGCCCCAGCATTTT. It encodes CASSQDRSNQPQHF. The V and J genes are TRBV6-1 and TRBJ1-5; no firm D call. V shed 5 bases and J shed 1 base, with 9 bases lying between them. The CDR3 loop spans 14 amino acids. The germline CDR1 and CDR2 sequences are MNHNS and SASEGT.

The chain joins TRBV9 to TRBJ2-7, with 10 bases fitting TRBD2. CDR3 size: 15 residues. V was pared by 0 bases and J by 5 bases, with 5 bases of the junction left unmatched. CDR1 and CDR2 from the germline V gene are SGDLS and YYNGEE. CDR3 residues: CASSVASGSNHEQYF. The CDR3 nucleotides read TGTGCCAGCAGCGTAGCTAGCGGGAGTAACCACGAGCAGTACTTC.

The CDR3 is CSHSPLLEQYF. CDR3 in DNA: TGCAGTCACTCTCCCCTCCTCGAGCAGTACTTC. This sequence joins TRBV20-1 and TRBJ2-7; D ambiguous. CDR1 DFQATT and CDR2 SNEGSKA come from the germline V gene (reference sequence). The CDR3 has 11 residues. V gave up 8 bases and J gave up 6 bases, with 14 bases separating them.